Listed below are T cell receptor beta chains from one sample, sequenced in a study of identifying expanded T cells in peripheral blood. Assay used: immunoSEQ multiplex PCR; TCRdb lists only in-frame clones, some missing. The data show tens of thousands of clones, 75% to 90% seen once. What was sequenced was blood. Receptor source: a person between 18 and 75 years old in good health. Both conserved end residues are part of each CDR3. The D gene is left open where the match is weak. Some rows have no size entry. The others give once, few or many, or a class for an expanded clone.

clone size: -
J gene: TRBJ2-7
V gene: TRBV7-2
D gene: TRBD1
CDR3 length: 13
CDR3 protein: CASSPGQGYEQYF
CDR3 DNA: TGTGCCAGCAGCCCGGGACAGGGGTACGAGCAGTACTTC

clone size: -
J gene: TRBJ2-7
V gene: TRBV28
D gene: -
CDR3 length: 13
CDR3 protein: CASSSLVPYEQYF
CDR3 DNA: TGTGCCAGCAGTTCTCTAGTCCCGTACGAGCAGTACTTC

clone size: -
J gene: TRBJ2-3
V gene: TRBV9
D gene: TRBD2
CDR3 length: 15
CDR3 protein: CASSSSGAHTDTQYF
CDR3 DNA: TGTGCCAGCAGCAGTAGCGGGGCCCACACAGATACGCAGTATTTT

clone size: -
J gene: TRBJ2-7
V gene: TRBV7-9
D gene: -
CDR3 length: 12
CDR3 protein: CASGASNYEQYF
CDR3 DNA: TGTGCCAGCGGGGCCTCCAACTACGAGCAGTACTTC

clone size: -
J gene: TRBJ2-4
V gene: TRBV29-1
D gene: TRBD2
CDR3 length: 14
CDR3 protein: CSVGTSSGRNIQYF
CDR3 DNA: TGCAGCGTTGGCACCTCTAGCGGACGAAACATTCAGTACTTC

clone size: -
J gene: TRBJ1-4
V gene: TRBV5-4
D gene: TRBD1
CDR3 length: 14
CDR3 protein: CASSVDRATEKLFF
CDR3 DNA: TGTGCCAGCAGCGTAGACAGGGCGACTGAAAAACTGTTTTTT

clone size: -
J gene: TRBJ2-2
V gene: TRBV9
D gene: -
CDR3 length: 13
CDR3 protein: CASSPSGTGELFF
CDR3 DNA: TGTGCCAGCAGCCCCAGCGGAACCGGGGAGCTGTTTTTT

clone size: -
J gene: TRBJ2-1
V gene: TRBV7-9
D gene: TRBD2
CDR3 length: 17
CDR3 protein: CASSPGTSGRFNNEQFF
CDR3 DNA: TGTGCCAGCAGCCCAGGGACTAGCGGGAGATTCAACAATGAGCAGTTCTTC

clone size: once
J gene: TRBJ2-1
V gene: TRBV2
D gene: TRBD2
CDR3 length: 20
CDR3 protein: CASSEGLAGGPKGRWGEQFF
CDR3 DNA: TGTGCCAGCAGTGAAGGACTAGCGGGAGGGCCAAAGGGTAGATGGGGTGAGCAGTTCTTC

clone size: -
J gene: TRBJ1-2
V gene: TRBV19
D gene: -
CDR3 length: 13
CDR3 protein: CASNRRGVYGYTF
CDR3 DNA: TGTGCCAGTAATCGAAGGGGGGTCTATGGCTACACCTTC

clone size: -
J gene: TRBJ1-5
V gene: TRBV5-6
D gene: -
CDR3 length: 14
CDR3 protein: CASSLGWLDQPQHF
CDR3 DNA: TGTGCCAGCAGCTTGGGCTGGCTGGATCAGCCCCAGCATTTT

clone size: -
J gene: TRBJ2-7
V gene: TRBV7-8
D gene: TRBD2
CDR3 length: 17
CDR3 protein: CASSLGTSGRLSYEQYF
CDR3 DNA: TGTGCCAGCAGCTTAGGGACTAGCGGGAGACTGTCCTACGAGCAGTACTTC

clone size: -
J gene: TRBJ1-4
V gene: TRBV30
D gene: -
CDR3 length: 13
CDR3 protein: CAWSEGVGEKLFF
CDR3 DNA: TGTGCCTGGAGTGAGGGGGTCGGGGAAAAACTGTTTTTT

clone size: -
J gene: TRBJ2-7
V gene: TRBV10-3
D gene: TRBD1
CDR3 length: 13
CDR3 protein: CAIRGTEPTEQYF
CDR3 DNA: TGTGCCATCAGGGGGACAGAGCCTACGGAGCAGTACTTC

clone size: -
J gene: TRBJ2-7
V gene: TRBV6-6
D gene: TRBD1
CDR3 length: 15
CDR3 protein: CASSRDRAVGYEQYF
CDR3 DNA: TGTGCCAGCAGTAGAGACAGGGCCGTCGGATACGAGCAGTACTTC

clone size: -
J gene: TRBJ1-1
V gene: TRBV5-1
D gene: TRBD1
CDR3 length: 18
CDR3 protein: CASSLLAGQGVGNTEAFF
CDR3 DNA: TGCGCCAGCAGCTTGCTCGCGGGACAGGGCGTCGGGAACACTGAAGCTTTCTTT

clone size: -
J gene: TRBJ1-1
V gene: TRBV7-3
D gene: -
CDR3 length: 13
CDR3 protein: CASSLALNTEAFF
CDR3 DNA: TGTGCCAGCAGCCTGGCGCTAAACACTGAAGCTTTCTTT

clone size: -
J gene: TRBJ1-3
V gene: TRBV25-1
D gene: -
CDR3 length: 14
CDR3 protein: CASSLTGTGNTIYF
CDR3 DNA: TGTGCCAGCAGTCTAACAGGGACTGGAAACACCATATATTTT

clone size: -
J gene: TRBJ2-7
V gene: TRBV7-6
D gene: TRBD1
CDR3 length: 15
CDR3 protein: CASSPMTGSSYEQYF
CDR3 DNA: TGTGCCAGCAGCCCCATGACAGGGAGCTCCTACGAGCAGTACTTC

clone size: once
J gene: TRBJ2-7
V gene: TRBV6-1
D gene: TRBD2
CDR3 length: 15
CDR3 protein: CASSPFIAGEGEQYF
CDR3 DNA: TGTGCCAGCAGCCCTTTTATAGCGGGAGAGGGCGAGCAGTACTTC

clone size: -
J gene: TRBJ2-2
V gene: TRBV18
D gene: -
CDR3 length: 16
CDR3 protein: CASSPRGTANTGELFF
CDR3 DNA: TGTGCCAGCTCACCACGGGGTACCGCGAACACCGGGGAGCTGTTTTTT

clone size: -
J gene: TRBJ1-4
V gene: TRBV6-6
D gene: -
CDR3 length: 13
CDR3 protein: CASRPGWDEKLFF
CDR3 DNA: TGTGCCAGCAGGCCAGGGTGGGATGAAAAACTGTTTTTT

clone size: -
J gene: TRBJ2-2
V gene: TRBV6-5
D gene: -
CDR3 length: 13
CDR3 protein: CASSYRASGELFF
CDR3 DNA: TGTGCCAGCAGTTACCGGGCCTCCGGGGAGCTGTTTTTT

clone size: once
J gene: TRBJ2-7
V gene: TRBV28
D gene: TRBD1
CDR3 length: 15
CDR3 protein: CASSSPGTGLYEQYF
CDR3 DNA: TGTGCCAGCAGTTCCCCCGGGACAGGGCTGTACGAGCAGTACTTC

clone size: -
J gene: TRBJ2-7
V gene: TRBV7-9
D gene: TRBD2
CDR3 length: 14
CDR3 protein: CASSLSGRAYEQYF
CDR3 DNA: TGTGCCAGCAGCTTAAGCGGGAGGGCCTACGAGCAGTACTTC

clone size: -
J gene: TRBJ2-5
V gene: TRBV7-2
D gene: TRBD2
CDR3 length: 14
CDR3 protein: CASSLGSGIETQYF
CDR3 DNA: TGTGCCAGCAGCTTAGGTAGCGGGATCGAGACCCAGTACTTC

clone size: -
J gene: TRBJ2-1
V gene: TRBV9
D gene: TRBD2
CDR3 length: 18
CDR3 protein: CASSVRTAGTSLRNEQFF
CDR3 DNA: TGTGCCAGCAGCGTCCGGACTGCTGGGACTAGTTTAAGAAATGAGCAGTTCTTC

clone size: few
J gene: TRBJ1-5
V gene: TRBV5-1
D gene: -
CDR3 length: 16
CDR3 protein: CASSPDPGGWNQPQHF
CDR3 DNA: TGCGCCAGCAGCCCGGACCCAGGTGGGTGGAATCAGCCCCAGCATTTT

clone size: -
J gene: TRBJ1-5
V gene: TRBV19
D gene: -
CDR3 length: 14
CDR3 protein: CASSPWASNQPQHF
CDR3 DNA: TGTGCCAGTAGTCCCTGGGCTTCCAATCAGCCCCAGCATTTT

clone size: -
J gene: TRBJ1-1
V gene: TRBV4-1
D gene: TRBD1
CDR3 length: 15
CDR3 protein: CASSQTGTGMTEAFF
CDR3 DNA: TGCGCCAGCAGCCAGACCGGGACAGGGATGACTGAAGCTTTCTTT

clone size: -
J gene: TRBJ2-3
V gene: TRBV7-3
D gene: TRBD1
CDR3 length: 15
CDR3 protein: CASSQTGEWSDTQYF
CDR3 DNA: TGTGCCAGCAGCCAGACAGGGGAATGGTCAGATACGCAGTATTTT

clone size: -
J gene: TRBJ2-7
V gene: TRBV28
D gene: TRBD1
CDR3 length: 16
CDR3 protein: CASSLWAGGFSHEQYF
CDR3 DNA: TGTGCCAGCAGTTTATGGGCAGGGGGCTTCTCCCACGAGCAGTACTTC

clone size: -
J gene: TRBJ1-2
V gene: TRBV7-2
D gene: TRBD1
CDR3 length: 19
CDR3 protein: CASSLWEGTVSSRSFGYTF
CDR3 DNA: TGTGCCAGCAGCTTGTGGGAGGGGACAGTGTCGTCAAGGAGTTTTGGCTACACCTTC

clone size: -
J gene: TRBJ2-7
V gene: TRBV18
D gene: TRBD1
CDR3 length: 15
CDR3 protein: CASSQGQGISYEQYF
CDR3 DNA: TGTGCCAGCTCCCAGGGACAGGGGATTTCCTACGAGCAGTACTTC

clone size: few
J gene: TRBJ1-6
V gene: TRBV5-8
D gene: TRBD1
CDR3 length: 17
CDR3 protein: CASSPDRGLGANSPLHF
CDR3 DNA: TGTGCCAGCAGCCCAGACAGGGGATTAGGGGCCAATTCACCCCTCCACTTT